These 14 T cell receptor beta chains were sequenced from one sample in a study of metastatic and nonmetastatic thyroid tumors. TCRdb redid the clone calls on the PCR reads using MiXCR. The sample contains around 30,000 clones, under 20% of which appear only once. Treatment of any kind had been given to no patient before thyroid surgery. The sample comprised blood. All receptors come from a female donor with papillary thyroid cancer or a benign thyroid nodule (not recorded which). Some clones in this sample may be carry-over from other donors' samples.

CDR3 nucleotides: TGCAGTGCTAGATACCGACTAGCGGTGGAAACCGGGGAGCTGTTTTTT. Encoded protein: CSARYRLAVETGELFF. This chain links TRBV20-1 with TRBJ2-2; 9 bases match TRBD2. The CDR3 sequence is 16 residues long. V dropped 2 bases and J dropped 5; count of bases not matched to a gene: 9. CDR1 DFQATT and CDR2 SNEGSKA come from the germline V gene (reference sequence).

This clone has a count of ten or more. This chain connects TRBV9 to TRBJ1-2; 7 bases line up with TRBD1. The CDR3 runs 14 residues. Germline loops: CDR1 SGDLS, CDR2 YYNGEE. Trimming cost V 7 bases and J 5 bases; bases outside gene matches: 11. The CDR3 coding sequence is TGTGCCAGCCGAGGGAGACAGGGCCTTTATGGCTACACCTTC. The encoded protein is CASRGRQGLYGYTF. Full variable domain (remainder filled in from reference TRBV9 and TRBJ1-2): DSGVTQTPKHLITATGQRVTLRCSPRSGDLSVYWYQQSLDQGLQFLIQYYNGEERAKGNILERFSAQQFPDLHSELNLSSLELGDSALYFCASRGRQGLYGYTFGSGTRLTVV.

This clone was counted ten times or more. The chain carries TRBV11-3 and TRBJ2-1; 7 bases fit TRBD2. This CDR3 contains 15 residues. Looked up from germline, CDR1 is SGHNT and CDR2 is YENEEA. V lost 3 bases, J lost 2 bases, and 4 bases stayed unmatched. The CDR3 sequence is CASSFRGGTYNEQFF. The CDR3 bases are TGTGCCAGCAGCTTTCGCGGGGGTACCTACAATGAGCAGTTCTTC.

This clone was seen a handful of times. It may be a read error: a sequence one base away is much more abundant. The chain combines TRBV19 with TRBJ1-1; 7 nucleotides line up with TRBD1. CDR1 LNHDA and CDR2 SQIVND come from the germline V gene (reference sequence). The CDR3 spans 15 residues. After removal of 5 bases from V and 6 bases from J, the junction contained 12 bases not matched to a gene. CDR3 in amino acids: CASSLWTGGTAEAFF. The CDR3 DNA sequence: TGTGCCAGTAGTTTGTGGACAGGCGGTACAGCTGAAGCTTTCTTT.

Only a few counts were recorded for this clone. The sample contains more than one DNA sequence encoding this CDR3. The CDR3 protein is CSASPGTSGRETQYF. The CDR3 coding sequence is TGCAGTGCTAGTCCCGGGACTAGCGGTAGGGAGACCCAGTACTTC. This rearrangement joins TRBV20-1 to TRBJ2-5, with 11 bases aligning to TRBD2. CDR1 and CDR2 from the germline V gene are DFQATT and SNEGSKA (reference sequence). This CDR3 has 15 amino acids. V dropped 3 bases and J dropped 5; count of bases not matched to a gene: 8.

This clone was recorded at least ten times. V usage is TRBV6-1 and J usage is TRBJ2-7, with 10 bases aligning to TRBD2. The J segment lost 8 bases and the V segment lost 6 bases, leaving 10 bases of the junction unmatched. This CDR3 is 14 amino acids long. CDR1 and CDR2 from the germline V gene are MNHNS and SASEGT. The CDR3 bases are TGTGCCAGCAGCCCGAGCGGGAGGGCCTCCAAGCAGTACTTC. It is translated as CASSPSGRASKQYF.

This clone was seen many times. Other DNA variants within this sample encode the same CDR3. The chain couples TRBV28 to TRBJ1-2; 8 bases fit TRBD1. Unmatched junction bases numbered 6, after V lost 5 bases and J lost 4 bases. The CDR3 covers 14 residues. CDR1 and CDR2 from the germline V gene are MDHEN and SYDVKM. The chain's CDR3 is CASSGQGSGYGYTF. CDR3 nucleotides: TGTGCCAGCAGTGGACAGGGCTCCGGCTATGGCTACACCTTC.

A few counts support this clone. At one end, the junction sequence differs from germline, possibly due to a read error. V usage is TRBV6-1 and J usage is TRBJ2-6; either TRBD1 or TRBD2 may fit D (5 bases each). The CDR3 totals 15 residues. CDR1 and CDR2 from the germline V gene are MNHNS and SASEGT. The CDR3 bases are TGTGCCAGCAGCGGGGCAAGCTCTGGGTCCAACTTCCTGACTTTC. The encoded protein is CASSGASSGSNFLTF.

This clone is deemed medium-sized. This chain connects TRBV9 to TRBJ2-3; 8 bases match TRBD2. The CDR3 contains 17 residues. CDR1 and CDR2 (germline): SGDLS, YYNGEE. With 4 bases clipped from V and 5 bases from J, the junction kept 15 bases outside the gene matches. This CDR3 reads CASSPDRPGGARDTQYF. The CDR3 region has the DNA TGTGCCAGCAGCCCCGACCGTCCCGGGGGGGCAAGAGATACGCAGTATTTT.

This clone was counted once. The chain has TRBV5-4 and TRBJ1-6, with D hard to call. Trimming removed 1 base from V and 0 bases from J, with 14 bases in between. The CDR3 spans 18 residues. From germline, CDR1 is SGHNT and CDR2 YYREEE (reference sequence). CDR3 DNA: TGTGCCAGCAGCTTGAGGTCGACGGCCAACTCCTATAATTCACCCCTCCACTTT. Its protein is CASSLRSTANSYNSPLHF.

This clone was recorded many times. Just one base apart from a much larger clone, this may be a read error. The same CDR3 is also encoded by other DNA sequences in this sample. This chain joins TRBV6-4 and TRBJ1-1; the D is unclear. Trimming left V 3 bases short and J 2 bases short, with 7 bases between. CDR3 length: 13 residues. Per germline, CDR1 MRHNA and CDR2 SNTAGT. The CDR3 DNA is TGTGCCAGCAGTGAGCAGAGTAACACTGAAGCTTTCTTT. This translates into CASSEQSNTEAFF.

This clone counts as medium-sized. The V call is TRBV28, the J call TRBJ2-7; the D is unclear. Germline values: CDR1 MDHEN, CDR2 SYDVKM. The V gene lost 2 bases and the J gene lost 3 bases, with 8 bases spanning the gap. This CDR3 comprises 13 residues. The CDR3 region is CASSLGQYYEQYF. The DNA of the CDR3 is TGTGCCAGCAGTTTAGGGCAGTACTACGAGCAGTACTTC. Full variable domain (rest looked up from reference TRBV28 and TRBJ2-7): DVKVTQSSRYLVKRTGEKVFLECVQDMDHENMFWYRQDPGLGLRLIYFSYDVKMKEKGDIPEGYSVSREKKERFSLILESASTNQTSMYLCASSLGQYYEQYFGPGTRLTVT.

In the case of this clone: Since a much larger clone is just one base distant, this may be a read error. The chain uses TRBV4-1 and TRBJ2-5; a weak D match, TRBD2 (5 bases). This CDR3 comprises 13 residues. CDR1 and CDR2 from the germline V gene are MGHRA and YSYEKL. The CDR3 is CASSQAPRESQYF. In DNA, the CDR3 is TGCGCCAGCAGCCAAGCCCCGAGGGAGAGCCAGTACTTC.

This clone was observed at least ten times. This chain connects TRBV2 to TRBJ1-1, with no clear D. This CDR3 spans 14 amino acids. Per germline, CDR1 SNHLY and CDR2 FYNNEI. Trimming stripped 5 bases from V and 1 base from J, with 11 bases between. The CDR3 DNA is TGTGCCAGCAGTCAACTGGGCGGGAACACTGAAGCTTTCTTT. This gives the protein CASSQLGGNTEAFF.